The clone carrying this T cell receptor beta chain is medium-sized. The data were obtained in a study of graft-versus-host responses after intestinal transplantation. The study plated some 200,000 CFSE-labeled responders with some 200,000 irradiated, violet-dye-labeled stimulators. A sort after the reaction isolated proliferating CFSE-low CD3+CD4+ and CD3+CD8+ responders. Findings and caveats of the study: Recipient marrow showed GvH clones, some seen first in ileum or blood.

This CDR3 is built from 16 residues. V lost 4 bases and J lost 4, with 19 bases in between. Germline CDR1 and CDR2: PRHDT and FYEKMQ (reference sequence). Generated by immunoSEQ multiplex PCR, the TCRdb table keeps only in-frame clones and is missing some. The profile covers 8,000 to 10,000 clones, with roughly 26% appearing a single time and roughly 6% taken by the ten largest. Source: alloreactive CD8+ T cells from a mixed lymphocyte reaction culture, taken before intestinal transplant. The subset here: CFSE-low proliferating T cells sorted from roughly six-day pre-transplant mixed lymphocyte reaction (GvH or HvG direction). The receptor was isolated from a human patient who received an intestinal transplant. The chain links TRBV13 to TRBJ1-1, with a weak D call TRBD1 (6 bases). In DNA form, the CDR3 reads TGTGCCAGCAGCTCGAAAACAGCCACAGGGATCACTGAAGCTTTCTTT. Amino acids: CASSSKTATGITEAFF.